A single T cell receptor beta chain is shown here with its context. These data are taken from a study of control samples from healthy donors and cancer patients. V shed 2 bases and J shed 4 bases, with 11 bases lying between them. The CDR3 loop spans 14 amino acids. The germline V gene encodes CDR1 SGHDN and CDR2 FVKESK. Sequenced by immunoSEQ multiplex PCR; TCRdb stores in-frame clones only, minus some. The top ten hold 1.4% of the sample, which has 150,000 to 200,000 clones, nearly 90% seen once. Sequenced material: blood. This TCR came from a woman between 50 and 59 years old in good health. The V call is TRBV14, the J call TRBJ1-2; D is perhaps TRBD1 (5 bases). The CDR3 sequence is CASSQQGHSYGYTF. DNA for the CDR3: TGTGCCAGCAGCCAACAGGGCCATAGCTATGGCTACACCTTC.